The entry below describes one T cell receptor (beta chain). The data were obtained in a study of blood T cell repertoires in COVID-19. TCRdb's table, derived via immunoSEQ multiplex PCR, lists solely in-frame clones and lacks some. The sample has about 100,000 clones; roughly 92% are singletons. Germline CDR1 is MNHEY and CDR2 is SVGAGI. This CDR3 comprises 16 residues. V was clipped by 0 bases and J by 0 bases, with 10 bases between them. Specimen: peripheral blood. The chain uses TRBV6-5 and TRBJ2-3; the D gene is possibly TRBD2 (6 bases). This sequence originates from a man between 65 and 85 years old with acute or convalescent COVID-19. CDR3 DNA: TGTGCCAGCAGTTACTCCGCGGGGCTGAGCACAGATACGCAGTATTTT. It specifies CASSYSAGLSTDTQYF.